This T cell receptor (beta chain) stems from a study of blood T cell repertoires in COVID-19. Across the whole study: Whether acute or convalescent, the COVID-19 samples came from the United States, Italy and Spain. Sources were T cells, B-cell-depleted T cells, or PBMCs; the material itself was cDNA or gDNA.

Per the original data handling: Estimation of nucleated cell counts relied on the amplification of reference gene primers. The table came from immunoSEQ multiplex PCR; TCRdb's copy has only in-frame clones and leaves some out. V, J and clone size reflect that table, while D and trimming were determined from the DNA. There are under 65,000 clones in the sample; around 92% occur only once, and roughly 2.3% lies in the top ten. The CDR3 contains 15 residues. V dropped 4 bases and J dropped 1 base, with 13 bases sitting between them. CDR1 and CDR2 from the germline V gene are LGHDT and YNNKEL (reference sequence).

Sequencing was carried out using peripheral blood. This TCR came from a human donor in a cohort sampled during active COVID-19. The rearrangement links TRBV3-1 (or the pseudogene TRBV3-2) to TRBJ1-2; D is uncertain. The CDR3 here is CASSPSEFLNYGYTF. The CDR3 coding sequence is TGTGCCAGCAGCCCCTCCGAGTTCCTTAACTATGGCTACACCTTC.